The 15 T cell receptor beta chains below all came from one sample that was sequenced in a study of T cell changes during pregnancy in multiple sclerosis. Measured with immunoSEQ multiplex PCR; TCRdb has only the in-frame clones, and not every one. This table holds over 60,000 clones, roughly 91% found once. This material consisted of CD4+ T cells from peripheral blood mononuclear cells, taken in the third trimester of pregnancy. The receptors here all came from a female donor in good health, enrolled as a control in a pregnancy study.

The rearrangement joins TRBV2 to TRBJ1-2, with 7 positions matching TRBD1. CDR3 size: 14 residues. With V trimmed by 9 bases and J by 0 bases, 7 bases remained unmatched. CDR1 is SNHLY, CDR2 FYNNEI, per germline. Here the CDR3 reads CARPDRAANYGYTF. CDR3 in DNA: TGTGCCAGACCCGACAGGGCGGCTAACTATGGCTACACCTTC.

The rearrangement joins TRBV15 to TRBJ1-2, with 8 bases matching TRBD1. J lost 6 bases, V lost 2 bases, and 5 bases had no gene match. The CDR3 totals 14 residues. In germline, CDR1 is LNHNV, CDR2 YYDKDF (reference sequence). CDR3 sequence reads: CATSRSQGADGYTF. CDR3 sequence (DNA): TGTGCCACCAGCAGATCCCAGGGGGCGGATGGCTACACCTTC.

The chain links TRBV4-3 to TRBJ1-1; D gene unclear. CDR3 size: 14 residues. V lost 3 bases, J lost 1 base, and 9 bases lay in between. Germline-derived CDR1 and CDR2 are LGHNA and YSLEER. This CDR3 reads CASSHQARNTEAFF. The DNA for the CDR3 is TGCGCCAGCAGCCATCAAGCACGGAACACTGAAGCTTTCTTT.

V usage is TRBV5-1 and J usage is TRBJ1-1, with 10 bases matching TRBD1. The length of the CDR3 is 15 residues. Germline CDR1 and CDR2: SGHRS and YFSETQ. V trimming: 4 bases; J trimming: 5 bases; junction bases outside the gene matches: 8. In nucleotides, the CDR3 is TGCGCCAGCAGCGTAGTCGGGACAGGGGTGACTGAAGCTTTCTTT. Its protein product is CASSVVGTGVTEAFF.

The genes are TRBV23-1 and TRBJ2-3; 8 nucleotides agree with TRBD1. TRBV23-1 is reported as an ORF; its role is uncertain. The CDR3 has 16 amino acids. Unmatched junction bases numbered 7, after V lost 2 bases and J lost 3 bases. CDR3 sequence reads: CASSQPRTGNTDTQYF. Written as DNA, the CDR3 is TGCGCCAGCAGTCAACCCCGGACAGGGAATACAGATACGCAGTATTTT.

The rearrangement links TRBV6-5 to TRBJ1-3; TRBD1 might be the D (6 bases). The CDR3 spans 14 residues. The ends were cut back, 6 bases at V and 8 bases at J, with 17 bases in the middle. Per the germline V gene, CDR1 is MNHEY and CDR2 is SVGAGI. The CDR3 DNA is TGTGCCAGCAGACCAGGACAGATTGCGGACACCATATATTTT. This sequence encodes CASRPGQIADTIYF.

The chain has TRBV4-2 and TRBJ1-2; unclear D gene. The CDR3 spans 17 residues. Trimming cost V 4 bases and J 1 base, with 19 bases left between them. Germline V CDR1 and CDR2: LGHNA, YNFKEQ. Written as DNA, the CDR3 is TGTGCCAGCAGCCCCAGTACCGGGGTAGATCTTAACTATGGCTACACCTTC. It is translated as CASSPSTGVDLNYGYTF.

CDR3 loop: CASSEGGLAMETQYF. CDR3 in DNA: TGTGCCAGCAGTGAAGGGGGACTAGCTATGGAGACCCAGTACTTC. The gene calls are TRBV2 and TRBJ2-5; 9 bases agree with TRBD2. Germline V CDR1 and CDR2: SNHLY, FYNNEI. The CDR3 extends over 15 amino acids. The J segment lost 5 bases and the V segment lost 1 base, leaving 5 bases of the junction unmatched.

This chain joins TRBV21-1 and TRBJ2-7; TRBD1 is taken as the D call from the table, unchecked against the DNA. TRBV21-1 is a pseudogene segment. There are 14 residues in the CDR3. The CDR3 loop is CASNEGQGAYEQYF. CDR3 DNA: TGTGCCAGCAACGAGGGACAGGGAGCCTACGAGCAGTACTTC.

In its sample, this clone was seen once. The same CDR3 is also encoded by other DNA sequences in this sample. This chain connects TRBV6-6 to TRBJ2-1; a possible D gene is TRBD2 (5 bases). Trimming took off 0 bases at V and 4 bases at J, with 7 bases between the two ends. The CDR3 extends over 14 amino acids. Germline assignment: CDR1 MNHNY and CDR2 SVGAGI (reference sequence). The CDR3 reads CASSYSRVYNEQFF. In DNA form, the CDR3 reads TGTGCCAGCAGTTACTCGCGGGTTTACAATGAGCAGTTCTTC.

V usage is TRBV19 and J usage is TRBJ1-2; 7 bases are a match to TRBD1. Unmatched junction bases numbered 12, after V lost 10 bases and J lost 4 bases. This CDR3 region has 14 residues. The germline V gene has CDR1 LNHDA and CDR2 SQIVND (reference sequence). The CDR3 DNA is TGTGCCACCGGGGACAGTCCTTTTTCCTATGGCTACACCTTC. Encoded protein: CATGDSPFSYGYTF.

The genes are TRBV27 and TRBJ1-1, with D hard to call. Germline CDR1 reads MNHEY; CDR2 reads SMNVEV (reference sequence). V was shortened by 3 bases and J by 0 bases, with 8 bases between the two germline ends. The CDR3 spans 14 residues. CDR3 loop: CASSFENMNTEAFF. The CDR3 region has the DNA TGTGCCAGCAGTTTTGAAAACATGAACACTGAAGCTTTCTTT.

The chain joins TRBV9 to TRBJ1-3, with 8 bases matching TRBD1. CDR3 length: 18 amino acids. Germline V gene lookup returns CDR1 SGDLS and CDR2 YYNGEE. Trimming cost V 0 bases and J 0 bases; bases outside gene matches: 8. The CDR3 coding sequence is TGTGCCAGCAGCGTAGCTACGGGACAGGTAACCTCTGGAAACACCATATATTTT. Translated, it gives CASSVATGQVTSGNTIYF.

This clone has more than one count but fewer than ten. The chain couples TRBV5-1 to TRBJ1-2, with 7 nucleotides matching TRBD1. Germline CDR1 is SGHRS and CDR2 is YFSETQ. Trimming removed 2 bases from V and 6 bases from J; junction bases left unmatched: 7. The CDR3 has 14 amino acids. The CDR3 DNA sequence: TGCGCCAGCAGCTTCTCACAGGGGACGGATGGCTACACCTTC. Translation gives CASSFSQGTDGYTF.

The J gene is TRBJ2-7, the V gene TRBV14; 9 bases align to TRBD1. Germline assignment: CDR1 SGHDN and CDR2 FVKESK. The CDR3 runs 15 residues. The V and J ends lost 5 bases and 0 bases, in that order; junction bases with no gene match: 5. CDR3 loop: CASSGQGMGSYEQYF. In DNA, the CDR3 is TGTGCCAGCAGCGGACAGGGGATGGGCTCCTACGAGCAGTACTTC.